This T cell receptor beta chain was sequenced in a study of blood T cell repertoires in COVID-19. For the study at large: The cDNA or gDNA used as material had been derived from T cells, B-cell-depleted T cells, or PBMCs.

This CDR3 has 17 residues. Germline V gives CDR1 MNHEY, CDR2 SMNVEV (reference sequence). V lost 4 bases, J lost 3 bases, and 19 bases lay in between. Sequencing was performed with immunoSEQ multiplex PCR; in TCRdb, only in-frame clones are kept and a portion is missing. The sample includes fewer than 350,000 clones, 85% of them seen just once. Sequencing used peripheral blood. This sequence originates from a woman between 45 and 65 years old with active or convalescent COVID-19. V is TRBV27 and J is TRBJ1-5; possibly TRBD1 for D (5 bases). The CDR3 nucleotides read TGTGCCAGCAGTTCAGATGGTGGGGGGAGGCCCAATCAGCCCCAGCATTTT. Encoded protein: CASSSDGGGRPNQPQHF.